This T cell receptor beta chain was identified in a study of response to subunit inactivated influenza vaccine. Findings and caveats of the study: Each seasonal influenza vaccination, the authors suggested, recruits few new T cells.

In TCRdb, the RT-PCR reads were re-called with MiXCR into one record per CDR3 protein. The table includes 400,000 to 650,000 distinct CDR3 sequences, approximately 7.8% detected once. The CDR3 runs to 14 residues. V was pared by 0 bases and J by 4 bases, with 10 bases between. CDR1 is SGHKS, CDR2 YYEKEE, per germline (reference sequence). This clonotype was observed many times. Its cognate antigen is unknown. Sequencing used PBMCs from blood, obtained around 2 years after vaccination. The receptor was isolated from a man aged 50-75 years who received an inactivated influenza vaccine. The chain is built from TRBV5-5 and TRBJ1-2; no clear D. The CDR3 coding sequence is TGTGCCAGCAGCTTGGCAGTACAGCCCTATGGCTACACCTTC. Translation gives CASSLAVQPYGYTF.